This T cell receptor beta chain is from a study of immune cell composition in non-small cell lung cancer. This CDR3 contains 12 residues. Trimming took 5 bases from V and 4 from J, leaving 8 bases between them. CDR1 and CDR2 (germline): SGHTA, FQGNSA. Clones were read by immunoSEQ multiplex PCR, and TCRdb kept only the in-frame ones, dropping some. The table shows about 9,100 clones, with about two thirds occurring only once. The sequenced sample was lung tumor tissue. The receptor comes from a human donor with non-small cell lung cancer. The J gene is TRBJ1-2, the V gene TRBV7-2; TRBD1 is a possible D gene (5 bases). CDR3 sequence reads: CASSVGTYGYTF. The CDR3 coding sequence is TGTGCCAGCAGCGTCGGGACCTATGGCTACACCTTC.